The clone carrying this T cell receptor (beta chain) turned up a few times. The antigen is unknown. The data were taken from a study of beta chain features in type 1 diabetes. Of the isolated RNA, all was reverse transcribed, and so the sequenced material was expressed TCRB transcripts. The data were produced by immunoSEQ multiplex PCR, yet TCRdb's version contains in-frame clones alone and is incomplete. The sample comprises about 250,000 clones, over 12% of which are singletons, and roughly 0.028% rests with the top ten. The authors sorted CD4+ naive, central memory, regulatory and stem cell-like memory cells via CD45RO/CCR7/CD25/CD127/CD95/CD27. V lost 0 bases and J lost 5; bases outside the gene matches: 12. CDR1 LGHNA and CDR2 YNFKEQ come from the germline V gene. The CDR3 sequence is 17 residues long. Whole-study results and caveats: Naive, central memory and Treg TCRB repertoires appeared more alike in patients than in healthy donors. Cells that show high TCR expression could be over-represented by cDNA sequencing.

The J gene is TRBJ2-5, the V gene TRBV4-2, with 7 bases fitting TRBD2. Sequenced input: naive CD4+ T cells from blood. The receptor was derived from a middle-aged woman in good health. The CDR3 DNA follows: TGTGCCAGCAGCCAAGAGGCCTGGGGGGGAGCGCGCGAGACCCAGTACTTC. Protein product: CASSQEAWGGARETQYF.